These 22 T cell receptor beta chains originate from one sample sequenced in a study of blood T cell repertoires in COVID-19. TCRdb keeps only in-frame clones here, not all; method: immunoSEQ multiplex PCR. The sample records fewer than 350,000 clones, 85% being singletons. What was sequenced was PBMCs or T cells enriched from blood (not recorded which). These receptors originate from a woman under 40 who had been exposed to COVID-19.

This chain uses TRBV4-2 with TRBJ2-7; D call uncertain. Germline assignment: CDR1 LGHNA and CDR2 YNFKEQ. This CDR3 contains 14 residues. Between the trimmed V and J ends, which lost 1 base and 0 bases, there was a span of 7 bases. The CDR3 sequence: CASSQGYSSYEQYF. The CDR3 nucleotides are TGTGCCAGCAGCCAAGGCTATAGCTCCTACGAGCAGTACTTC.

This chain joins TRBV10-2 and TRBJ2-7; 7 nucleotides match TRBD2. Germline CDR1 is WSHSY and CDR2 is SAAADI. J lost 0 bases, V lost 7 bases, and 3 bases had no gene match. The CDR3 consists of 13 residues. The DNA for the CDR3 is TGCGCCAGCATGGGAGGGAACTCCTACGAGCAGTACTTC. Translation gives CASMGGNSYEQYF.

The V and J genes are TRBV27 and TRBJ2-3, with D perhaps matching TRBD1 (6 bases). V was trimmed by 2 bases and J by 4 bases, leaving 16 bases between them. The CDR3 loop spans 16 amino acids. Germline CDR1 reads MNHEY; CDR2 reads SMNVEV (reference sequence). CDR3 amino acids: CASSLLNRDRADTQYF. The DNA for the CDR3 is TGTGCCAGCAGTTTACTAAACAGGGATCGGGCAGATACGCAGTATTTT.

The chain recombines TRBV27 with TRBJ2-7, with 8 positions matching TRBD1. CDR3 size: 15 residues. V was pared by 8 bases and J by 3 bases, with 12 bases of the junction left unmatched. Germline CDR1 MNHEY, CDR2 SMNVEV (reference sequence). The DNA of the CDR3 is TGTGCCAGCGCCCGAATCGGGGACAGGAGCTACGAGCAGTACTTC. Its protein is CASARIGDRSYEQYF.

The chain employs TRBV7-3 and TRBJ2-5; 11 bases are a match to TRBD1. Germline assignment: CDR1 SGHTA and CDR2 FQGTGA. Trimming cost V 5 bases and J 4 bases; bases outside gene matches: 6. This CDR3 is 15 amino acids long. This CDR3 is CASSESGTGGETQYF. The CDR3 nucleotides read TGTGCCAGCAGCGAATCCGGGACAGGGGGAGAGACCCAGTACTTC.

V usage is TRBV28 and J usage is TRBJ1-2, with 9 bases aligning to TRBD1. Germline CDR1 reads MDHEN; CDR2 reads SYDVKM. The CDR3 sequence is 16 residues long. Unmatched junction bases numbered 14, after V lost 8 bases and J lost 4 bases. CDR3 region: CASLSTGGAGGYGYTF. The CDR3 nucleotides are TGTGCCAGCCTATCCACAGGGGGCGCAGGAGGCTATGGCTACACCTTC.

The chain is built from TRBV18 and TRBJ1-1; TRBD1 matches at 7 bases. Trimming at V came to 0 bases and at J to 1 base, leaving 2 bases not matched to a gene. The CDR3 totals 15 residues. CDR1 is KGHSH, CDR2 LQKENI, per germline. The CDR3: CASSPPAGGNTEAFF. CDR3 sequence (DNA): TGTGCCAGCTCACCACCAGCAGGGGGGAACACTGAAGCTTTCTTT.

The CDR3 spells CASSQSQSVEQFF. For the CDR3, the DNA is TGTGCCAGCAGCCAATCCCAGTCAGTTGAGCAGTTCTTC. This sequence joins TRBV7-9 and TRBJ2-1; D gene uncertain. The germline CDR1 and CDR2 sequences are SEHNR and FQNEAQ (reference sequence). Between the trimmed V and J ends, which lost 5 bases and 9 bases, there was a span of 14 bases. The CDR3 is 13 amino acids.

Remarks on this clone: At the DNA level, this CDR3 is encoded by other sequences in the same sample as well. The CDR3 DNA follows: TGTGCCAGCAGTTTCTCAGGCCCTTCCTACGAGCAGTACTTC. This gives the protein CASSFSGPSYEQYF. J is TRBJ2-7 and V is TRBV27; D remains ambiguous. The V end lost 3 bases, the J end lost 1 base, and 10 bases lay between the germline ends. The CDR3 extends over 14 amino acids. In germline, CDR1 is MNHEY, CDR2 SMNVEV (reference sequence).

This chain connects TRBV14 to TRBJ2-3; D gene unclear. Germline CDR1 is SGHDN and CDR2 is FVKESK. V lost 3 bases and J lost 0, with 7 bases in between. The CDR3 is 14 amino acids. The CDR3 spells CASSQIQSTDTQYF. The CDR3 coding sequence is TGTGCCAGCAGCCAGATACAGAGCACAGATACGCAGTATTTT.

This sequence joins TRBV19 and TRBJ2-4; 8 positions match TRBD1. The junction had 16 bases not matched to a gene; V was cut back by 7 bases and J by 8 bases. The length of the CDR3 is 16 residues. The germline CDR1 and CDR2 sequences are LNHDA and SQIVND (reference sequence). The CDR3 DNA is TGTGCCAGTACCGGACAAGGACGGACAGGGAATTACATTCAGTACTTC. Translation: CASTGQGRTGNYIQYF. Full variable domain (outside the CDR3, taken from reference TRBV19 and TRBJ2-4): DGGITQSPKYLFRKEGQNVTLSCEQNLNHDAMYWYRQDPGQGLRLIYYSQIVNDFQKGDIAEGYSVSREKKESFPLTVTSAQKNPTAFYLCASTGQGRTGNYIQYFGAGTRLSVL.

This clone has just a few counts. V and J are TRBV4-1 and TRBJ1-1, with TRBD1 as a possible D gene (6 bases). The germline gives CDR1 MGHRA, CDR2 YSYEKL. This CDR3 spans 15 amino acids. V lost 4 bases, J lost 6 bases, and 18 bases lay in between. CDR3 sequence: CASSPPGGGSSEAFF. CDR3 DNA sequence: TGCGCCAGCAGCCCCCCGGGGGGCGGGAGTTCTGAAGCTTTCTTT.

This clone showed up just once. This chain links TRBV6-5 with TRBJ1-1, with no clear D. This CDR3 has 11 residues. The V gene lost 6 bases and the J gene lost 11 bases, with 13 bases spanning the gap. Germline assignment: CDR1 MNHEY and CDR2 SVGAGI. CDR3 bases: TGTGCCAGCAGAAAGGGAGTTGAGGCTTTCTTT. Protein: CASRKGVEAFF.

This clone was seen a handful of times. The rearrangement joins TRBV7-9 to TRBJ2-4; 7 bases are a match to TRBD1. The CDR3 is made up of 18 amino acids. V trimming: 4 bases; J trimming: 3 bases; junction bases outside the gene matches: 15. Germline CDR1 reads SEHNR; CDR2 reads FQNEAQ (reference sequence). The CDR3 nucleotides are TGTGCCAGCAGCTCCACGGGGTCCGGTACAGGGGTCAAAAACATTCAGTACTTC. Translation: CASSSTGSGTGVKNIQYF.

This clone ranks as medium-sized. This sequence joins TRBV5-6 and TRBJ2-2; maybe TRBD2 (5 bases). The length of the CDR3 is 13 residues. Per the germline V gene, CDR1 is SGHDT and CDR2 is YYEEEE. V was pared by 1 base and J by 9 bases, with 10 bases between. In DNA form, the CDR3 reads TGTGCCAGCAGCTTGAAGAGAGGGAGGGAGCTGTTTTTT. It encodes CASSLKRGRELFF.

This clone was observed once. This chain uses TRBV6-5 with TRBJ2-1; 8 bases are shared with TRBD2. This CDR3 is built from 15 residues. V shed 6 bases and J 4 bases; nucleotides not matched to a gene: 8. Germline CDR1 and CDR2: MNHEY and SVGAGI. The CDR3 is CASSRGGAGYNEQFF. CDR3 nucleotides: TGTGCCAGCAGCCGGGGGGGGGCTGGTTACAATGAGCAGTTCTTC.

The CDR3 DNA is TGTGCCAGCAGTGAGGACAGTCAGCCCCAGCATTTT. Translating gives CASSEDSQPQHF. The chain links TRBV28 to TRBJ1-5; a possible D gene is TRBD1 (6 bases). The V gene lost 5 bases and the J gene lost 6 bases, with 8 bases spanning the gap. This CDR3 spans 12 amino acids. In germline, CDR1 is MDHEN, CDR2 SYDVKM. Based on the CDR3 plus reference TRBV28 and TRBJ1-5, the full variable domain is DVKVTQSSRYLVKRTGEKVFLECVQDMDHENMFWYRQDPGLGLRLIYFSYDVKMKEKGDIPEGYSVSREKKERFSLILESASTNQTSMYLCASSEDSQPQHFGDGTRLSIL.

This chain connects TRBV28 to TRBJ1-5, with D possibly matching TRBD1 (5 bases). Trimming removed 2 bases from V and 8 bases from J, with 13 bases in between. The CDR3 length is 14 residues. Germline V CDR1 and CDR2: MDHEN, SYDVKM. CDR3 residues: CASSLGPRVEPQHF. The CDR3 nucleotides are TGTGCCAGCAGTTTAGGGCCCAGGGTGGAGCCCCAGCATTTT.

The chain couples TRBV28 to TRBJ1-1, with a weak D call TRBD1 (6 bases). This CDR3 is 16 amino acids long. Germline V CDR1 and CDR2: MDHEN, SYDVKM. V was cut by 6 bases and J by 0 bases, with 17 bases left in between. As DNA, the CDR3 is TGTGCCAGCAGGCCCGGGGGGCGCTTCATGAACACTGAAGCTTTCTTT. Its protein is CASRPGGRFMNTEAFF.

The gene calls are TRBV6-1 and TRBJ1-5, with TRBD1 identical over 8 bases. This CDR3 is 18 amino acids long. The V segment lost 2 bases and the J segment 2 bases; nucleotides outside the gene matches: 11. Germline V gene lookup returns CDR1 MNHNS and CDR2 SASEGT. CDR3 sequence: CASSERTGRREGNQPQHF. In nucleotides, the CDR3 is TGTGCCAGCAGTGAACGGACAGGGCGGAGGGAAGGCAATCAGCCCCAGCATTTT.

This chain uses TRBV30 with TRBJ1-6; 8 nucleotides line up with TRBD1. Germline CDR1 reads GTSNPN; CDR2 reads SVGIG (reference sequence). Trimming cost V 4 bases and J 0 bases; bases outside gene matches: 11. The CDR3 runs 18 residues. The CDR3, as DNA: TGTGCCTGGACCGCGGACAGGGCGAAAACCTCCTATAATTCACCCCTCCACTTT. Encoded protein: CAWTADRAKTSYNSPLHF.

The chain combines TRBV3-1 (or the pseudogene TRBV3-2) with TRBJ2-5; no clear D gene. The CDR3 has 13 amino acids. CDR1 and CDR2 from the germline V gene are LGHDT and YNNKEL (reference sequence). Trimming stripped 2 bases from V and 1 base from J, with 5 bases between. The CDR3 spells CASSQQVQETQYF. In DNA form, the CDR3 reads TGTGCCAGCAGCCAACAGGTCCAAGAGACCCAGTACTTC.